The TCR beta chain under discussion was sequenced for a study of sequential checkpoint blockade in melanoma. Measured with immunoSEQ multiplex PCR; TCRdb has only the in-frame clones, and not every one. The table records approximately 31,000 clones, 86% of them present only once. Trimming removed 0 bases from V and 3 bases from J; junction bases left unmatched: 8. CDR3 length: 17 residues. From germline, CDR1 is SGHDN and CDR2 FVKESK. The sample's treatment: randomized to nivolumab then ipilimumab (arm A) or the reverse (arm B). This sequence was found in a human donor with melanoma. Sequenced here: CD8+ T cells sorted from blood (inferred from file names), sampled from a patient given nivolumab and ipilimumab in sequence. The V and J genes are TRBV14 and TRBJ1-2; TRBD1 matches at 9 bases. DNA of the CDR3: TGTGCCAGCAGCCAAGATCTTTGGGACAGGGATTACTATGGCTACACCTTC. Translating it yields CASSQDLWDRDYYGYTF.